The source of this T cell receptor beta chain is a study of Ad26.COV2.S vaccination and SARS-CoV-2 variants. Study-level points and caveats: Placebo recipients and vaccine recipients were similar in non-spike TCR breadth. Substantial breadth in spike-specific CD8+ and CD4+ T cell responses was reportedly seen after vaccination.

The CDR3 is made up of 14 amino acids. V was pared by 6 bases and J by 0 bases, with 12 bases between. The germline gives CDR1 MNHEY, CDR2 SVGAGI. Data came from immunoSEQ multiplex PCR; TCRdb stores just in-frame clones and leaves some out. The sample holds hundreds of thousands of clones, 92% seen once. To note about this clone: Its matching antigen is unknown.

The chain combines TRBV6-5 with TRBJ2-7; D might be TRBD1 (6 bases). This receptor was taken from a human donor who had recovered from COVID-19. Sample: peripheral blood, taken after recovery from COVID-19. CDR3 residues: CASRGTYSSYEQYF. Written as DNA, the CDR3 is TGTGCCAGCAGGGGGACATACAGCTCCTACGAGCAGTACTTC.